The rows below give T cell receptor beta chains drawn from one sample of a study of shared clonotypes between healthy human individuals. Here immunoSEQ multiplex PCR was the method, and the copy in TCRdb shows in-frame clones only, minus some. The sample records about half a million clones, 78% being singletons. The sample was PBMCs. The origin of the receptors is a woman in her thirties or forties in good health. Some clones in this sample may be carry-over from other donors' samples. Both conserved end residues are part of each CDR3. The order of the fields is J gene, CDR3 length, D gene, V gene, clone size, CDR3 DNA, CDR3 protein. A D gene is named only where the DNA matches it firmly. The size of a clone is reported for some rows only, either as once, few or many, or as a class for expanded clones.

TRBJ2-7 | 14 | . | TRBV25-1 | . | TGTGCCAGCAGTGTTTGGGACCAACCATACGAGCAGTACTTC | CASSVWDQPYEQYF
TRBJ1-1 | 15 | . | TRBV11-2 | once | TGTGCCAGCAGCTTAGATCGGCAGGGGAGGGGTGAAGCTTTCTTT | CASSLDRQGRGEAFF
TRBJ2-1 | 12 | TRBD2 | TRBV7-2 | . | TGTGCCAGCAGCTTCCGAGCGGGACGGCAGTTCTTC | CASSFRAGRQFF
TRBJ2-2 | 15 | . | TRBV19 | few | TGTGCCAGTAGTACCGGCCCAGCAAACACCGGGGAGCTGTTTTTT | CASSTGPANTGELFF
TRBJ2-7 | 12 | . | TRBV7-9 | many | TGTGCCAGCAGCATCGACAGTTACGAGCAGTACTTC | CASSIDSYEQYF
TRBJ2-1 | 18 | TRBD2 | TRBV5-4 | . | TGTGCCAGCAGCCCCCGGCGAGTACTAGCGGTTTCCTACAATGAGCAGTTCTTC | CASSPRRVLAVSYNEQFF
TRBJ2-7 | 15 | . | TRBV6-5 | . | TGTGCCAGCAGTTCTAACCCAGGGAAGGCCTACGAGCAGTACTTC | CASSSNPGKAYEQYF
TRBJ1-3 | 14 | TRBD1 | TRBV6-5 | few | TGTGCCAGCAGGGCAGGGGGATCTGGAAACACCATATATTTT | CASRAGGSGNTIYF
TRBJ2-7 | 12 | . | TRBV5-8 | . | TGTGCCAGCAGCTGGTCCCTGGAGGAGCAGTACTTC | CASSWSLEEQYF
TRBJ2-2 | 15 | TRBD2 | TRBV10-3 | . | TGTGCCATCAGTGGGGAGGGGACTTATACCGGGGAGCTGTTTTTT | CAISGEGTYTGELFF
TRBJ2-7 | 11 | . | TRBV10-3 | . | TGTGCCATCAGTGAGGGCCACGAGCAGTACTTC | CAISEGHEQYF
TRBJ1-5 | 14 | TRBD1 | TRBV9 | . | TGTGCCAGCAGCGTAGATCAGGGGGATCAGCCCCAGCATTTT | CASSVDQGDQPQHF
TRBJ2-2 | 15 | TRBD1 | TRBV6-5 | . | TGTGCCAGCAATCAGGGGGCGGATTACACCGGGGAGCTGTTTTTT | CASNQGADYTGELFF
TRBJ1-3 | 14 | . | TRBV12-2 | . | TGTGCAAGTCGCTTAATCGTCTCTGGAAACACCATATATTTT | CASRLIVSGNTIYF
TRBJ2-7 | 11 | . | TRBV5-1 | . | TGCGCCAGCAGCTTAGGCTACGAGCAGTACTTC | CASSLGYEQYF
TRBJ1-2 | 17 | TRBD1 | TRBV7-2 | . | TGTGCCAGCAGCTTCGGCGAAGGAGGGGGCGCGTACTATGGCTACACCTTC | CASSFGEGGGAYYGYTF
TRBJ1-3 | 15 | . | TRBV6-4 | . | TGTGCCAGCAGCGTCGATTTGGGGGCAGGAAACACCATATATTTT | CASSVDLGAGNTIYF
TRBJ1-1 | 15 | . | TRBV28 | . | TGTGCCAGCAGTTTTGGTCCGCGGAAACCCACTGAGTCTTTCTTT | CASSFGPRKPTESFF
TRBJ2-3 | 14 | . | TRBV9 | . | TGTGCCAGCAGCGTCTCCCTACCGTCAGATACGCAGTATTTT | CASSVSLPSDTQYF
TRBJ2-7 | 15 | . | TRBV5-4 | . | TGTGCCAGCAGCCCAGGTGCGGGAAGCTCCTACGAGCAGTACTTC | CASSPGAGSSYEQYF
TRBJ2-1 | 16 | . | TRBV4-1 | . | TGCGCCAGCAGCAGGGGGGCGGGAGTGTCTTACAATGAGCAGTTCTTC | CASSRGAGVSYNEQFF
TRBJ1-4 | 12 | . | TRBV6-1 | . | TGTGCCAGCAGTGAGCTGATTGAAAAACTGTTTTTT | CASSELIEKLFF
TRBJ2-7 | 14 | TRBD2 | TRBV4-3 | . | TGCGCCAGCAGCCAAGATGGCAGGGAGGGCGAGCAGTACTTC | CASSQDGREGEQYF
TRBJ1-1 | 13 | . | TRBV7-8 | . | TGTGCCAGCAGCTTAGCGGGCCGTGGGGAAGCTTTCTTT | CASSLAGRGEAFF
TRBJ2-6 | 16 | . | TRBV7-9 | . | TGTGCCAGCAGCTTGACCTCAGGGTCTGGGGCCAACGTCCTGACTTTC | CASSLTSGSGANVLTF
TRBJ2-7 | 15 | . | TRBV6-1 | . | TGTGCCAGCAGTGAAGCCTACGGGGATTACTACGAGCAGTACTTC | CASSEAYGDYYEQYF
TRBJ1-2 | 15 | . | TRBV19 | . | TGTGCCAGTAGTATAGATCTAACAGCATACTATGGCTACACCTTC | CASSIDLTAYYGYTF
TRBJ2-7 | 16 | . | TRBV5-1 | . | TGCGCCAGCAGCTTGGCCCTGTCAACCAGCTCCTACGAGCAGTACTTC | CASSLALSTSSYEQYF
TRBJ2-1 | 13 | TRBD2 | TRBV29-1 | . | TGCAGCGTTGCCAGCGGGAGTATCTATGAGCAGTTCTTC | CSVASGSIYEQFF
TRBJ2-5 | 15 | TRBD2 | TRBV14 | . | TGTGCCAGCAGCCAAAGCCTAGCGGGAGTGGAGACCCAGTACTTC | CASSQSLAGVETQYF
TRBJ1-6 | 13 | . | TRBV4-1 | . | TGCGCCAGCAGCGACAGCAGTCAGTCACCCCTCCACTTT | CASSDSSQSPLHF
TRBJ2-7 | 15 | TRBD2 | TRBV27 | . | TGTGCCAGCAGTTCCCTAGCGGGAGCGGATGGCGAGCAGTACTTC | CASSSLAGADGEQYF
TRBJ1-1 | 17 | . | TRBV5-1 | . | TGCGCCAGCAGCTTCTTTTCCTCCGGACGGCAGAACACTGAAGCTTTCTTT | CASSFFSSGRQNTEAFF
TRBJ2-1 | 15 | . | TRBV18 | once | TGTGCCAGCTCGGGGCGGGGTAGCTCCTACAATGAGCAGTTCTTC | CASSGRGSSYNEQFF
TRBJ2-2 | 15 | TRBD2 | TRBV30 | . | TGTGCCTGGAGTGTACGACTCGCGGGGGTCGGGGAGCTGTTTTTT | CAWSVRLAGVGELFF
TRBJ2-3 | 15 | TRBD2 | TRBV11-2 | . | TGTGCCAGCAGCCCCGGGGGGGGAGGAAGAGATACGCAGTATTTT | CASSPGGGGRDTQYF
TRBJ1-5 | 13 | . | TRBV7-2 | many | TGTGCCAGCAGCATAAGGGGTGATCAGCCCCAGCATTTT | CASSIRGDQPQHF
TRBJ2-5 | 13 | TRBD1 | TRBV19 | . | TGTGCCAGTAGTCCCCGGGACAGACAGACCCAGTACTTC | CASSPRDRQTQYF
TRBJ1-5 | 15 | . | TRBV4-2 | . | TGTGCCAGCAGCCAACGGGAGGGAGGGGATCAGCCCCAGCATTTT | CASSQREGGDQPQHF
TRBJ1-1 | 13 | . | TRBV5-4 | once | TGTGCCAGCAGCCTATTAGGCCCGACTGAAGCTTTCTTT | CASSLLGPTEAFF
TRBJ2-7 | 12 | . | TRBV28 | . | TGTGCCAGCAGTTTACTTTCGGGGAGCCCGTACTTC | CASSLLSGSPYF
TRBJ1-1 | 13 | . | TRBV27 | . | TGTGCCAGCAGTTTATTGGGGGCACGAGGAGCTTTCTTT | CASSLLGARGAFF
TRBJ2-5 | 12 | . | TRBV10-2 | . | TGCGCCAGCGGGGGGACTCAAGAGACCCAGTACTTC | CASGGTQETQYF
TRBJ2-5 | 14 | TRBD2 | TRBV30 | . | TGTGCCTGGGGGGGACTAGCGGGTGAAGAGACCCAGTACTTC | CAWGGLAGEETQYF
TRBJ2-5 | 16 | . | TRBV27 | . | TGTGCCAGCAGTTCCTACGGGGGAGGGGGGCAAGAGACCCAGTACTTC | CASSSYGGGGQETQYF
TRBJ2-1 | 11 | . | TRBV20-1 | . | TGCAGTGCTAGAGAAGACAATGAGCAGTTCTTC | CSAREDNEQFF
TRBJ2-3 | 20 | . | TRBV27 | once | TGTGCCAGCATTCTTTGGCCCGCCCTAGCGCCGGCTTTGGATACAGATACGCAGTATTTT | CASILWPALAPALDTDTQYF
TRBJ2-2 | 15 | TRBD1 | TRBV11-1 | . | TGTGCCAGCAGCCTAGGGACAGGGAACACCGGGGAGCTGTTTTTT | CASSLGTGNTGELFF
TRBJ2-3 | 15 | TRBD2 | TRBV30 | . | TGTGCCTGGAGTGTTATAGCGGGAGGCGCAGATACGCAGTATTTT | CAWSVIAGGADTQYF
TRBJ2-2 | 14 | . | TRBV5-4 | few | TGTGCCAGCAGCTTATGGGACCGCGCTGGGGAGCTGTTTTTT | CASSLWDRAGELFF
TRBJ2-1 | 16 | TRBD2 | TRBV2 | . | TGTGCCAGCAGGGACCAAGCGGGAGGAAGCTACAATGAGCAGTTCTTC | CASRDQAGGSYNEQFF
TRBJ2-1 | 16 | . | TRBV15 | . | TGTGCCACCAGCAGAGATTTGGGGCGGGACCACAATGAGCAGTTCTTC | CATSRDLGRDHNEQFF
TRBJ2-5 | 14 | TRBD2 | TRBV5-1 | many | TGCGCCAGCAGCTGGAGCGGGAGCCAAGAGACCCAGTACTTC | CASSWSGSQETQYF
TRBJ2-7 | 13 | . | TRBV29-1 | . | TGCAGCGTTGGTGGGGGCAAAACTGACGAGCAGTACTTC | CSVGGGKTDEQYF
TRBJ1-2 | 14 | . | TRBV11-2 | . | TGTGCCAGCAGGGCGGTCAGGGGCGGCTATGGCTACACCTTC | CASRAVRGGYGYTF
TRBJ2-1 | 11 | . | TRBV2 | . | TGTGCCACTTTAAGGGGGGTCGAGCAGTTCTTC | CATLRGVEQFF
TRBJ2-7 | 14 | TRBD1 | TRBV5-1 | . | TGCGCCAGCAGCCCGGGACAGCCCTCCTACGAGCAGTACTTC | CASSPGQPSYEQYF